This TCR beta chain was sequenced for a study of tumor and adjacent non-tumor tissue in lung cancer. The CDR3 has 14 amino acids. Looked up from germline, CDR1 is MNHNS and CDR2 is SASEGT. V gave up 8 bases and J gave up 1 base, with 14 bases separating them. The template was RNA from unsorted bulk tissue. This clonotype was seen just once. The missing conserved phenylalanine or tryptophan at the end of this CDR3 makes a read error likely. The library came from three nested PCR rounds adapted from ARM-PCR protocols. TCRdb analysed the multiplex PCR reads with MiXCR anew, one entry per CDR3 protein. This table has 100,000 to 150,000 distinct CDR3 sequences, 55% to 75% appearing once.

Sequenced: lung tumor tissue. The rearrangement uses TRBV6-1 and TRBJ1-1; D ambiguous. The receptor's source is a man under 40 with non-small cell lung cancer. CDR3 protein: CASRTSPQNTEAFR. The CDR3 DNA sequence: TGTGCCAGCCGGACCTCTCCACAGAACACTGAAGCTTTCCGT.